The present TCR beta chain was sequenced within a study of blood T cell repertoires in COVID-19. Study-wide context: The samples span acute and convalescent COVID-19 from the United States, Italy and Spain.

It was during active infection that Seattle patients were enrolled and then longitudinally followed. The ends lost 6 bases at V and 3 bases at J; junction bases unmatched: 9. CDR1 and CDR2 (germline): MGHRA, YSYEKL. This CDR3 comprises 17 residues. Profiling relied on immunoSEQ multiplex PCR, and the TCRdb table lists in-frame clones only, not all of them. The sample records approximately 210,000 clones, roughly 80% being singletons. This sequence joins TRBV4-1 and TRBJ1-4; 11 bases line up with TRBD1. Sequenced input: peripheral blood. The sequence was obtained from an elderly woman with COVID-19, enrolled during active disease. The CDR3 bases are TGCGCCAGCAGTGCCACCGGGACAGGGGGTTCTAATGAAAAACTGTTTTTT. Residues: CASSATGTGGSNEKLFF.